The 19 T cell receptor beta chains in this list originate from one sample, sequenced in a study of cytomegalovirus exposure and HLA in healthy donors. This PCR relied on a set of 60 Vbeta primers and 13 Jbeta primers. Generated by immunoSEQ multiplex PCR, the TCRdb table keeps only in-frame clones and is missing some. The sample holds approximately 190,000 clones, approximately 82% seen once. The specimen sequenced was PBMCs. The origin of the receptors is a young woman in good health and CMV-seronegative.

The V and J genes are TRBV7-9 and TRBJ1-3; no clear D. CDR1 SEHNR and CDR2 FQNEAQ come from the germline V gene (reference sequence). CDR3 length equals 14 residues. Trimming pared 5 bases from V and 8 bases from J, leaving 16 bases between. CDR3 protein: CASSLVGRTDTIYF. The CDR3 DNA reads TGTGCCAGCAGCCTCGTCGGGAGGACGGACACCATATATTTT.

A single count supports this clone. The chain employs TRBV28 and TRBJ1-1; weak D call: TRBD1 (5 bases). Trimming took 6 bases from V and 8 from J, leaving 22 bases between them. The germline CDR1 and CDR2 sequences are MDHEN and SYDVKM. This CDR3 has 15 residues. The CDR3 protein is CASSPYPDRDPEAFF. The CDR3 DNA sequence: TGTGCCAGCAGCCCCTACCCCGACAGAGACCCCGAAGCTTTCTTT.

V gene TRBV5-6 combines with J gene TRBJ2-5; no clear D gene. This CDR3 is 15 amino acids long. Per the germline V gene, CDR1 is SGHDT and CDR2 is YYEEEE. The ends were cut back, 0 bases at V and 5 bases at J, with 14 bases in the middle. CDR3 nucleotide sequence: TGTGCCAGCAGCTTGGATACACCTCCCAGGGAGACCCAGTACTTC. Amino acids: CASSLDTPPRETQYF.

This chain joins TRBV7-2 and TRBJ1-1; D unresolved. V gave up 2 bases and J gave up 3 bases, with 7 bases separating them. The CDR3 extends over 13 amino acids. Germline CDR1 is SGHTA and CDR2 is FQGNSA. The CDR3, as DNA: TGTGCCAGCAGCTTAAATTCGTACACTGAAGCTTTCTTT. This codes for CASSLNSYTEAFF.

This clone has just one count. The genes are TRBV11-3 and TRBJ2-7; the match to TRBD1 covers 9 bases. There are 15 residues in the CDR3. The germline gives CDR1 SGHNT, CDR2 YENEEA. J was trimmed by 2 bases and V by 5 bases; bases with no gene match: 7. The CDR3 is CASSVSGTGPYEQYF. CDR3 DNA sequence: TGTGCCAGCAGCGTATCCGGGACAGGGCCCTACGAGCAGTACTTC.

The chain employs TRBV5-8 and TRBJ2-7; 10 nucleotides agree with TRBD1. V dropped 5 bases and J dropped 5; count of bases not matched to a gene: 4. Per the germline V gene, CDR1 is SGHTS and CDR2 is YDEGEE. The CDR3 extends over 13 amino acids. CDR3 sequence: CASRDRGVHEQYF. CDR3 coding DNA: TGTGCCAGCAGGGACAGGGGGGTCCACGAGCAGTACTTC.

This clone was picked up one time. This sequence joins TRBV7-8 and TRBJ2-1; a possible D gene is TRBD1 (6 bases). V was shortened by 1 base and J by 7 bases, with 14 bases between the two germline ends. This CDR3 has 15 residues. Germline-derived CDR1 and CDR2 are SGHVS and FQNEAQ. CDR3 nucleotide sequence: TGTGCCAGCAGCTTAGGAACAGGGTACGGGAATGAGCAGTTCTTC. Residues: CASSLGTGYGNEQFF.

In this sample, this clone turned up a few times. The chain employs TRBV11-2 and TRBJ1-1, with 9 bases that match TRBD1. The junction had 8 bases not matched to a gene; V was cut back by 5 bases and J by 1 base. The CDR3 totals 16 residues. Germline V gene lookup returns CDR1 SGHAT and CDR2 FQNNGV. The CDR3 here is CASSTRTGVGNTEAFF. The CDR3 DNA reads TGTGCCAGCAGCACACGGACAGGGGTTGGGAACACTGAAGCTTTCTTT.

J is TRBJ2-1 and V is TRBV4-2, with D maybe TRBD2 (6 bases). CDR1 is LGHNA, CDR2 YNFKEQ, per germline. The CDR3 is 16 residues long. Between the trimmed V and J ends, which lost 1 base and 6 bases, there was a span of 16 bases. The CDR3 DNA reads TGTGCCAGCAGCCAAGGATCCGGGAGCGACTCCAATGAGCAGTTCTTC. Residues: CASSQGSGSDSNEQFF.

The gene calls are TRBV9 and TRBJ2-1; TRBD2 agrees at 10 bases. V shed 0 bases and J 9 bases; nucleotides not matched to a gene: 9. Germline V CDR1 and CDR2: SGDLS, YYNGEE. The CDR3 is made up of 16 amino acids. The CDR3, as DNA: TGTGCCAGCAGCGTAGTTTCGAGCGGGAGGGGTGGTGAGCAGTTCTTC. It is translated as CASSVVSSGRGGEQFF. The full variable domain, rest sourced from reference TRBV9 and TRBJ2-1, is DSGVTQTPKHLITATGQRVTLRCSPRSGDLSVYWYQQSLDQGLQFLIQYYNGEERAKGNILERFSAQQFPDLHSELNLSSLELGDSALYFCASSVVSSGRGGEQFFGPGTRLTVL.

The V and J genes are TRBV7-2 and TRBJ2-7; 9 nucleotides agree with TRBD2. Unmatched junction bases numbered 5, after V lost 5 bases and J lost 3 bases. Germline CDR1 is SGHTA and CDR2 is FQGNSA. This CDR3 is 14 amino acids long. CDR3 region: CASSPGLARYEQYV. For the CDR3, the DNA is TGTGCCAGCAGCCCGGGACTAGCTCGCTACGAGCAGTACGTC.

The chain has TRBV30 and TRBJ2-5, with D uncertain. The J call is in doubt because the DNA end fits TRBJ2-7 better. CDR3 length: 12 amino acids. Germline loops: CDR1 GTSNPN, CDR2 SVGIG (reference sequence). The CDR3 protein is CAWSGPPYEQYF. The CDR3 region has the DNA TGTGCCTGGAGTGGTCCCCCTTACGAGCAGTACTTC.

The chain links TRBV14 to TRBJ2-1; D is unresolved. CDR1 is SGHDN and CDR2 is FVKESK in the germline V gene. The CDR3 loop spans 13 amino acids. V was trimmed by 6 bases and J by 5 bases, leaving 11 bases between them. The CDR3 sequence is CASSQFLNNEQFF. CDR3 bases: TGTGCCAGCAGTCAGTTCCTTAACAATGAGCAGTTCTTC.

The chain is built from TRBV19 and TRBJ2-2, with D perhaps matching TRBD1 (5 bases). Trimming cost V 3 bases and J 2 bases, with 19 bases left between them. Germline-derived CDR1 and CDR2 are LNHDA and SQIVND (reference sequence). This CDR3 region has 18 residues. CDR3 loop: CASSISNYVGHNTGELFF. CDR3 DNA sequence: TGTGCCAGTAGTATTTCCAATTATGTAGGACACAACACCGGGGAGCTGTTTTTT.

The J gene is TRBJ1-3, the V gene TRBV18, with D unclear. Looked up from germline, CDR1 is KGHSH and CDR2 is LQKENI. This CDR3 comprises 16 residues. The V end was cut by 6 bases, the J end by 9 bases, with 24 bases between. CDR3 amino acids: CASSLPGPGVSATIYF. The CDR3 nucleotides read TGTGCCAGCTCTCTCCCCGGCCCGGGAGTTTCAGCCACCATATATTTT.

This rearrangement joins TRBV4-3 to TRBJ2-3; 12 bases align to TRBD2. Trimming at V came to 4 bases and at J to 0 bases, leaving 11 bases not matched to a gene. Germline values: CDR1 LGHNA, CDR2 YSLEER. This CDR3 is 19 amino acids long. CDR3 sequence (DNA): TGCGCCAGCAGCCGAAGGACTAGCGGGGAATGGACTAGCACAGATACGCAGTATTTT. Translation: CASSRRTSGEWTSTDTQYF.

This clone was recorded once. The V and J genes are TRBV9 and TRBJ1-6; D not resolved. CDR1 is SGDLS and CDR2 is YYNGEE in the germline V gene. Trimming cost V 0 bases and J 8 bases, with 24 bases left between them. The CDR3 runs 19 residues. CDR3 nucleotide sequence: TGTGCCAGCAGCGTAGGCCCGGCAGGCTCCAGTCTGGGCGATTCACCCCTCCACTTT. It codes for CASSVGPAGSSLGDSPLHF.

The chain couples TRBV7-8 to TRBJ1-1; D may be TRBD1 (6 bases). Germline CDR1 SGHVS, CDR2 FQNEAQ. The CDR3 is 14 residues long. V dropped 1 base and J dropped 1 base, with 7 bases sitting between them. Here the CDR3 DNA reads TGTGCCAGCAGCTTAGACAGGGCGAACACTGAAGCTTTCTTT. Amino acids: CASSLDRANTEAFF. Full variable domain (remainder filled in from reference TRBV7-8 and TRBJ1-1): GAGVSQSPRYKVAKRGQDVALRCDPISGHVSLFWYQQALGQGPEFLTYFQNEAQLDKSGLPSDRFFAERPEGSVSTLKIQRTQQEDSAVYLCASSLDRANTEAFFGQGTRLTVV.

Note on this clone: The junction differs from germline at one of its ends, possibly a read error. The V gene is TRBV7-9, the J gene TRBJ2-5, with D perhaps matching TRBD1 (6 bases). The CDR3 sequence is 16 residues long. CDR1 is SEHNR, CDR2 FQNEAQ, per germline (reference sequence). DNA for the CDR3: TGTTCCAGCAGCTCGAACAGGGATAGAAGTCTTGAGACCCAGTACTTC. It yields the protein CSSSSNRDRSLETQYF.